This passage covers 21 T cell receptor beta chains from one sample sequenced in a study of T cell responses to AZD1222 COVID-19 vaccine. TCRdb's table, derived via immunoSEQ multiplex PCR, lists solely in-frame clones and lacks some. The sample lists 100,000 to 150,000 clones, over 90% occurring once. The sequencing here drew on peripheral blood, taken on day 0 of AZD1222 vaccination. The source is an adult in good health.

V usage is TRBV7-2 and J usage is TRBJ2-7; 8 bases map to TRBD2. V was pared by 6 bases and J by 1 base, with 8 bases of the junction left unmatched. CDR1 is SGHTA, CDR2 FQGNSA, per germline. CDR3 length: 15 residues. The CDR3 spells CASRRDRGGSYEQYF. CDR3 nucleotides: TGTGCCAGCAGGAGGGACCGGGGGGGTTCCTACGAGCAGTACTTC.

V and J are TRBV30 and TRBJ1-1; the match to TRBD1 covers 8 bases. The CDR3 extends over 13 amino acids. Unmatched junction bases numbered 3, after V lost 5 bases and J lost 1 base. CDR1 and CDR2 from the germline V gene are GTSNPN and SVGIG (reference sequence). This chain's CDR3 is CAWGQGTNTEAFF. The CDR3 DNA sequence: TGTGCCTGGGGACAGGGTACGAACACTGAAGCTTTCTTT.

This clone was found once. This chain uses TRBV20-1 with TRBJ1-2; D is unresolved. The CDR3 has 11 amino acids. Germline V gene sequence: CDR1 DFQATT, CDR2 SNEGSKA (reference sequence). V was pared by 3 bases and J by 8 bases, with 10 bases between. The CDR3 DNA is TGCAGTGCTAGCGAGCCGGTGGGCTACACCTTC. Translated: CSASEPVGYTF.

The CDR3 region is CASSDGGKNTGELFF. The CDR3, as DNA: TGTGCCAGCAGTGACGGCGGGAAAAACACCGGGGAGCTGTTTTTT. The gene calls are TRBV6-1 and TRBJ2-2; maybe TRBD2 (6 bases). The V and J ends lost 3 bases and 2 bases respectively, with 10 bases between them. Germline CDR1 MNHNS, CDR2 SASEGT. This CDR3 has 15 residues.

This clone was counted only a few times. The chain has TRBV2 and TRBJ1-1, with TRBD1 matching 9 bases. CDR1 SNHLY and CDR2 FYNNEI come from the germline V gene. This CDR3 spans 16 amino acids. V shed 3 bases, J shed 2 bases, and the junction held 7 bases outside the gene matches. The CDR3 bases are TGTGCCAGCAGTGATGGACAGGGGACCCGAAACACTGAAGCTTTCTTT. Its protein is CASSDGQGTRNTEAFF.

The chain couples TRBV5-4 to TRBJ1-6, with 10 bases identical to TRBD1. The ends lost 5 bases at V and 6 bases at J; junction bases unmatched: 8. The CDR3 runs 16 residues. Germline V gene lookup returns CDR1 SGHNT and CDR2 YYREEE (reference sequence). Here the CDR3 DNA reads TGTGCCAGCAGTTCGACAGGGGGCGCGCGTAATTCACCCCTCCACTTT. Its protein is CASSSTGGARNSPLHF.

The rearrangement uses TRBV30 and TRBJ1-1; possible D gene TRBD1, 5 bases. V gave up 5 bases and J gave up 1 base, with 8 bases separating them. From germline, CDR1 is GTSNPN and CDR2 SVGIG (reference sequence). The CDR3 has 12 amino acids. CDR3 nucleotides: TGTGCCTGGGACAGACAGAACACTGAAGCTTTCTTT. It specifies CAWDRQNTEAFF.

The V gene is TRBV9, the J gene TRBJ2-1; 11 bases are a match to TRBD2. V was clipped by 2 bases and J by 10 bases; unmatched bases: 11. The CDR3 is 16 residues long. Looked up from germline, CDR1 is SGDLS and CDR2 is YYNGEE. The CDR3 spells CASSVSGGDLIREQFF. DNA for the CDR3: TGTGCCAGCAGCGTTAGCGGGGGGGACCTTATTAGAGAGCAGTTCTTC. The complete variable domain, with remaining parts taken from reference TRBV9 and TRBJ2-1, reads DSGVTQTPKHLITATGQRVTLRCSPRSGDLSVYWYQQSLDQGLQFLIQYYNGEERAKGNILERFSAQQFPDLHSELNLSSLELGDSALYFCASSVSGGDLIREQFFGPGTRLTVL.

This chain links TRBV19 with TRBJ1-4; D gene uncertain. The length of the CDR3 is 16 residues. Germline CDR1 LNHDA, CDR2 SQIVND (reference sequence). With 5 bases removed from V and 0 bases from J, the gap between germline ends came to 13 bases. CDR3 DNA: TGTGCCAGTAGTCCTATTACCTTTGCAACTAATGAAAAACTGTTTTTT. Protein product: CASSPITFATNEKLFF.

This chain connects TRBV9 to TRBJ2-3, with 7 bases fitting TRBD1. With V trimmed by 2 bases and J by 4 bases, 1 base remained unmatched. Germline V gives CDR1 SGDLS, CDR2 YYNGEE. This CDR3 has 13 amino acids. The CDR3 coding sequence is TGTGCCAGCAGCGTCCAGGGGGCAGATACGCAGTATTTT. It yields the protein CASSVQGADTQYF.

The V call is TRBV30, the J call TRBJ1-4; TRBD1 matches at 9 bases. Germline trimming cut 1 base from V and 8 bases from J; bases unmatched to any gene: 5. Germline values: CDR1 GTSNPN, CDR2 SVGIG (reference sequence). The length of the CDR3 is 14 residues. The CDR3 DNA reads as TGTGCCTGGAGTGGGACAGGGGCAGGGGAAAAACTGTTTTTT. Amino acids: CAWSGTGAGEKLFF.

This clone was recorded a few times. The J gene is TRBJ1-4, the V gene TRBV5-1; D uncertain. The CDR3 has 13 amino acids. V was shortened by 4 bases and J by 5 bases, with 9 bases between the two germline ends. Germline V gene lookup returns CDR1 SGHRS and CDR2 YFSETQ. The CDR3, as DNA: TGCGCCAGCAGCCCGGACCAAAATGAAAAACTGTTTTTT. It yields the protein CASSPDQNEKLFF.

J is TRBJ1-1 and V is TRBV28, with 8 bases fitting TRBD1. The CDR3 loop spans 13 amino acids. The V gene end was trimmed by 6 bases and the J gene end by 4 bases; junction bases not matched to a gene: 4. Germline V gene sequence: CDR1 MDHEN, CDR2 SYDVKM. The CDR3 region has the DNA TGTGCCAGCAGATACACAGGGGGCACTGAAGCTTTCTTT. Protein: CASRYTGGTEAFF.

This clone was picked up one time. The rearrangement joins TRBV7-2 to TRBJ1-6; possibly TRBD1 for D (5 bases). The length of the CDR3 is 14 residues. Trimming removed 5 bases at V and 10 bases at J, with 15 bases between. CDR1 and CDR2 from the germline V gene are SGHTA and FQGNSA. CDR3 residues: CASSNGLGASPLHF. In nucleotides, the CDR3 is TGTGCCAGCAGCAACGGACTCGGGGCCTCACCCCTCCACTTT.

V is TRBV29-1 and J is TRBJ1-1; D perhaps matches TRBD1 (5 bases). This CDR3 spans 14 amino acids. Looked up from germline, CDR1 is SQVTM and CDR2 is ANQGSEA. Trimming removed 6 bases at V and 5 bases at J, with 19 bases between. For the CDR3, the DNA is TGCAGCGTACTAAAACGGGGGGGAAGGACTGAAGCTTTCTTT. Translating gives CSVLKRGGRTEAFF.

The V and J genes are TRBV6-5 and TRBJ2-5, with 9 bases lining up with TRBD1. This CDR3 has 14 residues. The germline V gene encodes CDR1 MNHEY and CDR2 SVGAGI. Germline trimming cut 6 bases from V and 5 bases from J; bases unmatched to any gene: 7. CDR3 sequence: CASRYGTGTETQYF. CDR3 nucleotide sequence: TGTGCCAGCAGATATGGGACAGGGACGGAGACCCAGTACTTC.

The CDR3 spells CATSDFSGLMPTGELFF. The CDR3 DNA sequence: TGTGCCACCAGTGATTTTTCCGGCCTAATGCCAACCGGGGAGCTGTTTTTT. The chain couples TRBV24-1 to TRBJ2-2; D is unresolved. V lost 1 base to trimming and J lost 5 bases, with 16 bases between them. The CDR3 runs 17 residues. Germline lookup yields CDR1 KGHDR and CDR2 SFDVKD.

The genes are TRBV10-3 and TRBJ2-2, with D possibly matching TRBD1 (6 bases). V was trimmed by 3 bases and J by 1 base, leaving 15 bases between them. The length of the CDR3 is 17 residues. Germline V gene sequence: CDR1 ENHRY, CDR2 SYGVKD. In DNA, the CDR3 is TGTGCCATCAGTGATTTAACAGGGAGTAGGAACACCGGGGAGCTGTTTTTT. Translation gives CAISDLTGSRNTGELFF.

This rearrangement joins TRBV7-9 to TRBJ2-2; no firm D call. The CDR3 runs 16 residues. Trimming pared 3 bases from V and 0 bases from J, leaving 11 bases between. In germline, CDR1 is SEHNR, CDR2 FQNEAQ (reference sequence). Here the CDR3 reads CASSFVPGPNTGELFF. CDR3 in DNA: TGTGCCAGCAGCTTTGTTCCGGGTCCGAACACCGGGGAGCTGTTTTTT.

The CDR3 DNA reads TGTGCCATCAGTGAGGAGCGGACAGAGATATACGAGCAGTACTTC. As protein: CAISEERTEIYEQYF. The chain employs TRBV10-3 and TRBJ2-7; tentatively, D is TRBD1 (6 bases). The CDR3 is 15 amino acids. Germline lookup yields CDR1 ENHRY and CDR2 SYGVKD. V was cut by 2 bases and J by 4 bases, with 15 bases left in between.

The CDR3 is CAWKGGDFEAFF. DNA for the CDR3: TGTGCCTGGAAAGGGGGGGATTTTGAAGCTTTCTTT. The chain joins TRBV30 to TRBJ1-1; possibly TRBD1 for D (6 bases). Germline CDR1 and CDR2: GTSNPN and SVGIG (reference sequence). CDR3 size: 12 residues. Trimming pared 4 bases from V and 7 bases from J, leaving 13 bases between.